The T cell receptor (beta chain) described here comes from a study of shared clonotypes between healthy human individuals. Overall study: Serving as donors were two women and a few men, whose ages spanned 18 to 49. A donor's plate count was three for CD4 naive and three for CD4 memory; CD8 naive had two and CD8 memory one.

Germline V lookup: CDR1 MGHRA, CDR2 YSYEKL. The V end was cut by 5 bases, the J end by 2 bases, with 14 bases between. The CDR3 totals 15 residues. The material for each subset, its genomic DNA, was split evenly across several immunoSEQ plates. How the authors handled the data: Junction-only sequences without quality scores were provided by ImmunoSEQ, so filtering was different. The data were produced by immunoSEQ multiplex PCR, yet TCRdb's version contains in-frame clones alone and is incomplete. V and J calls plus clone size are reproduced from that table; the DNA served to infer D and trimming. This table holds some 1 million clones, roughly 75% found once.

The sequence was obtained from a man aged 18 to 30 in good health. The specimen was memory CD4+ T cells sorted from blood. This sample's subset: CD45RA-negative fraction. This chain connects TRBV4-1 to TRBJ2-3; D is possibly TRBD2 (6 bases). CDR3 residues: CASSWNPRDTDTQYF. CDR3 DNA: TGCGCCAGCAGCTGGAACCCGCGGGACACAGATACGCAGTATTTT.